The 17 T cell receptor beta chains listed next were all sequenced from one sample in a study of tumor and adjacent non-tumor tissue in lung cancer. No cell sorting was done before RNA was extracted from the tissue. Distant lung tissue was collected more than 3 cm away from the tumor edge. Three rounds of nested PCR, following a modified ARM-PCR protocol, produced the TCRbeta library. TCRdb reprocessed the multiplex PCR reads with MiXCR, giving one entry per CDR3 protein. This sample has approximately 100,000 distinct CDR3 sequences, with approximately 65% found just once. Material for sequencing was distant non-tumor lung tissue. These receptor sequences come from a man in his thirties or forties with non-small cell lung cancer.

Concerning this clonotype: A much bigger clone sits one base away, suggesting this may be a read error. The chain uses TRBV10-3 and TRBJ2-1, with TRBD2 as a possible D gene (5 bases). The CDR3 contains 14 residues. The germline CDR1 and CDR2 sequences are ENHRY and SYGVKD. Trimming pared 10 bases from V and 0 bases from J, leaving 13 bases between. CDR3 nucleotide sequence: TGTGCCACTACGACGGGGAGCTCCTACAATGAGCAGTTCTTC. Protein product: CATTTGSSYNEQFF.

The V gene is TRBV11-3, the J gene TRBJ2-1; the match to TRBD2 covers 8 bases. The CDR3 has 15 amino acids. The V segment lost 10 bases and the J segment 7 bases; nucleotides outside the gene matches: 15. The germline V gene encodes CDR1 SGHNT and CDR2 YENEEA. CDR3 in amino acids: CANSLGPGGENEQFF. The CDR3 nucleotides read TGTGCCAATAGCTTAGGACCGGGAGGGGAGAATGAGCAGTTCTTC.

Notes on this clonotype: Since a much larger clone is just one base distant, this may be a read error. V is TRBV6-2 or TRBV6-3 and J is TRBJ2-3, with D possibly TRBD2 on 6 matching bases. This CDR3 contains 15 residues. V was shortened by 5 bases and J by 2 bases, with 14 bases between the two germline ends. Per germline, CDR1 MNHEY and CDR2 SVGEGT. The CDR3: CASSRVGLITDTQYF. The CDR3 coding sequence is TGTGCCAGCAGTCGAGTGGGACTCATCACAGATACGCAGTATTTT.

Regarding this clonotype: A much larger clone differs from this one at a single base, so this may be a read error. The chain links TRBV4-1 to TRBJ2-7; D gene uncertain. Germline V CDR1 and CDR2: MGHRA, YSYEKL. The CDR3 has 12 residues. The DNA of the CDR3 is TGTGCCATCAGCCAAGATGTTGGAGAGCAGTACTTC. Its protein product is CAISQDVGEQYF.

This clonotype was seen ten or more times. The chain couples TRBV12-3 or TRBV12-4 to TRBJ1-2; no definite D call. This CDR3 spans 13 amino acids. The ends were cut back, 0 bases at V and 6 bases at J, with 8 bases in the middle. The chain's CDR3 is CASSLALLDGYTF. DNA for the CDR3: TGTGCCAGCAGTTTAGCGCTGTTGGATGGCTACACCTTC.

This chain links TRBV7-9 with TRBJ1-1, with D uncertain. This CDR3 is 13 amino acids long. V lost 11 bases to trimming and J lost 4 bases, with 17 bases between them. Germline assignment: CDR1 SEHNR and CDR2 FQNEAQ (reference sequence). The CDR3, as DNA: TGTGCCGGCCGACCGGCTCCTGGCACTGAAGCTTTCTTT. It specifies CAGRPAPGTEAFF. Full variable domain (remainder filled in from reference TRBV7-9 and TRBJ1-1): DTGVSQNPRHKITKRGQNVTFRCDPISEHNRLYWYRQTLGQGPEFLTYFQNEAQLEKSRLLSDRFSAERPKGSFSTLEIQRTEQGDSAMYLCAGRPAPGTEAFFGQGTRLTVV.

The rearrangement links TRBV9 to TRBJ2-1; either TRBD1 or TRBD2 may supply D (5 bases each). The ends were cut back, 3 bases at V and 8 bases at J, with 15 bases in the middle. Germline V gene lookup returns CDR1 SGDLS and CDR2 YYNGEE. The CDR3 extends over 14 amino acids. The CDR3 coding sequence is TGTGCCAGCAGCGACGGGGACGCCATGGATGAGCAGTTCTTC. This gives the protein CASSDGDAMDEQFF.

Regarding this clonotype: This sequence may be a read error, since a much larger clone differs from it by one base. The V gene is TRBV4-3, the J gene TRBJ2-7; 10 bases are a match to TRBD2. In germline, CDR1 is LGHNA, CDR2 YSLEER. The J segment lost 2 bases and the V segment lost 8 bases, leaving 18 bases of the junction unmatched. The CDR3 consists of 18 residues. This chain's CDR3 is CASCPQGLAGAGTYEQYF. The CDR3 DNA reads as TGCGCCAGCTGCCCTCAAGGGCTAGCGGGGGCAGGAACCTACGAGCAGTACTTC.

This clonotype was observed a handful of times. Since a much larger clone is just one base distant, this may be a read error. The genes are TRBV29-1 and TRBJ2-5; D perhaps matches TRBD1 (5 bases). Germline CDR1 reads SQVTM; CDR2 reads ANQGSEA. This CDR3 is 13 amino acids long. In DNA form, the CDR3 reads TGCAGCGCAAGCCCGACAGCCCAAGAGGCCCAGTACTTC. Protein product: CSASPTAQEAQYF. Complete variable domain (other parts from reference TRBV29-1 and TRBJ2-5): SAVISQKPSRDICQRGTSLTIQCQVDSQVTMMFWYRQQPGQSLTLIATANQGSEATYESGFVIDKFPISRPNLTFSTLTVSNMSPEDSSIYLCSASPTAQEAQYFGPGTRLLVL.

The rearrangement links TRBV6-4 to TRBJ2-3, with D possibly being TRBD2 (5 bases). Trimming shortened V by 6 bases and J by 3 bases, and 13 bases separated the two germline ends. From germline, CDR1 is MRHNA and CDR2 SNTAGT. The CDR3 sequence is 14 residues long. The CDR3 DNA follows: TGTGCCAGCAGCGAAGAGGGAGTGACAGATACGCAGTATTTT. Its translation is CASSEEGVTDTQYF.

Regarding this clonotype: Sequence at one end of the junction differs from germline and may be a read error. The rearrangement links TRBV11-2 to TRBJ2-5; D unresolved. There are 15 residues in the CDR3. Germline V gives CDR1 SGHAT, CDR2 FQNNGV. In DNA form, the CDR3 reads TGTGCCAGCAACTCGGGCTGGACCCTTGTGGAGAGCCAGTACTTC. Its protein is CASNSGWTLVESQYF.

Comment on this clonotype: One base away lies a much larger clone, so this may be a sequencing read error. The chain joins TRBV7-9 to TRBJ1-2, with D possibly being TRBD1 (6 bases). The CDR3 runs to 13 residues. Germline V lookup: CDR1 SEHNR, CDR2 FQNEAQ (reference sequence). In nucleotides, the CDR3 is TGTGCCAACAGCGAAGGGGGAGCCTATGGCTACACCTTC. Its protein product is CANSEGGAYGYTF.

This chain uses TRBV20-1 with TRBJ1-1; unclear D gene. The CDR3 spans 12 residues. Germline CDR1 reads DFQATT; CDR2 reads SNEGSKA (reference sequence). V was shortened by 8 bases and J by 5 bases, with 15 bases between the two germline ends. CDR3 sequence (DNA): TGCAGTACCCACACGGGTGGAACTGAAGCTTTCTTT. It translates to CSTHTGGTEAFF.

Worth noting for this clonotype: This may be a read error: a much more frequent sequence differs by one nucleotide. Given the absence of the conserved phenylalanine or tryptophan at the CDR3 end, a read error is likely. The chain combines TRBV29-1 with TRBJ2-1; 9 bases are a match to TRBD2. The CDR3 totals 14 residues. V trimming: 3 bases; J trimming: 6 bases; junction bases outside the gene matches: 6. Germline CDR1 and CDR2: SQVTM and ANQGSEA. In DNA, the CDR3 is TGCAGCGTTGACGGGACTAGCCTAGGCAATGAGCAGTTCCTC. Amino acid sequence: CSVDGTSLGNEQFL.

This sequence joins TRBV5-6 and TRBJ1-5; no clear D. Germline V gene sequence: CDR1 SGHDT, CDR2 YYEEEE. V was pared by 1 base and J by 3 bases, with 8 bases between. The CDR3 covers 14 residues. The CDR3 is CASSLKRTNQPQHF. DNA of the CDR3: TGTGCCAGCAGCTTGAAGCGGACCAATCAGCCCCAGCATTTT.

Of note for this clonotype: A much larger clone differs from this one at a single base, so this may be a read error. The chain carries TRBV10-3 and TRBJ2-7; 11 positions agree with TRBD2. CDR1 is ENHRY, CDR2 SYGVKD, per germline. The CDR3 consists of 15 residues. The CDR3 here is CPISESSGGPGEQYF. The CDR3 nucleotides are TGTCCCATCAGTGAGTCTAGCGGGGGGCCTGGCGAGCAGTACTTC.

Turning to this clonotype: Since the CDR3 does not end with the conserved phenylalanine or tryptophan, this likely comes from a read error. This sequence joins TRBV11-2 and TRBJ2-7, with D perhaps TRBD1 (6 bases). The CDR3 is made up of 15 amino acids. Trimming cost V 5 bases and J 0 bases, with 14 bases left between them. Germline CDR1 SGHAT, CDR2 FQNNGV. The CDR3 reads CASSPVYRASYEQYY. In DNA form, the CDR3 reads TGTGCCAGCAGCCCGGTGTACAGGGCCTCCTACGAGCAGTACTAC.